This T cell receptor (beta chain) was captured in a study of blood T cell repertoires in COVID-19. Study information: Italy, Spain and the United States were the sources of the convalescent and acute COVID-19 samples. In each case, the material was cDNA or gDNA derived from T cells, B-cell-depleted T cells, or PBMCs.

The CDR3 contains 15 residues. Trimming stripped 4 bases from V and 7 bases from J, with 16 bases between. CDR1 and CDR2 (germline): MNHEY, SVGEGT. Per the study methods: Amplification from reference gene primers served as the basis for estimated nucleated cell counts. Sequenced by immunoSEQ multiplex PCR; TCRdb stores in-frame clones only, minus some. The V and J calls and clone size come from that table; D and trimming were worked out from the DNA. Of 99,000 or so clones listed, roughly 82% were seen once; the top ten hold 4.8%. This receptor was obtained from a man between 60 and 75 years old with acute or convalescent COVID-19. V gene TRBV6-2 or TRBV6-3 combines with J gene TRBJ2-2; D is perhaps TRBD1 (5 bases). Sequencing was done on a sample of peripheral blood. CDR3 nucleotide sequence: TGTGCCAGCAGTTCCCAGGGCTCCAAAGGCGGGGAGCTGTTTTTT. Translated: CASSSQGSKGGELFF.